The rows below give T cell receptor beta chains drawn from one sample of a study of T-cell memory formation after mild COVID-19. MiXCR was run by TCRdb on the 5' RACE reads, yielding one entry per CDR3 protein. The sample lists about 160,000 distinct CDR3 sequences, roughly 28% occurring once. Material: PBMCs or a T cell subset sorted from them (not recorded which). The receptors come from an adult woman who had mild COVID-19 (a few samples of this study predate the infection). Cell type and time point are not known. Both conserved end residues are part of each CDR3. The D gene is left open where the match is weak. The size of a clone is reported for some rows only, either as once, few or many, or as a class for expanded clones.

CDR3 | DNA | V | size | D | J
CASSLGNTGELFF | TGCGCCAGCAGCTTGGGGAACACCGGGGAGCTGTTTTTT | TRBV5-1 | many | - | TRBJ2-2
CASSLVQGPQHF | TGTGCCAGCAGTTTAGTTCAGGGCCCCCAGCATTTT | TRBV12-3/TRBV12-4 | once | - | TRBJ1-5
CASSFPPNTGELFF | TGTGCCAGCAGCTTCCCGCCGAACACCGGGGAGCTGTTTTTT | TRBV7-9 | - | - | TRBJ2-2
CAISARTEAFF | TGTGCCATCAGTGCTCGGACTGAAGCTTTCTTT | TRBV10-3 | few | - | TRBJ1-1
CASSPRTSGRAGSGELFF | TGTGCCAGCAGTCCCCGGACTAGCGGGAGGGCCGGGTCCGGGGAGCTGTTTTTT | TRBV12-3/TRBV12-4 | - | TRBD2 | TRBJ2-2
CASSLSHRRYEQYF | TGTGCCAGCAGTTTATCGCACAGGAGATACGAGCAGTACTTC | TRBV27 | few | - | TRBJ2-7
CSVGDSSLAGQPQHF | TGCAGCGTGGGGGACTCCTCCCTAGCGGGACAGCCCCAGCATTTT | TRBV29-1 | once | - | TRBJ1-5
CASRDEQAVYGYTF | TGTGCCAGCAGGGACGAACAGGCCGTCTATGGCTACACCTTC | TRBV9 | - | - | TRBJ1-2
CASSFGEFDNQPQHF | TGCGCCAGCAGCTTCGGGGAGTTTGACAATCAGCCCCAGCATTTT | TRBV5-1 | - | - | TRBJ1-5
CASSYGAGSVDTQYF | TGTGCCAGCAGTTATGGCGCGGGATCGGTAGATACGCAGTATTTT | TRBV12-3/TRBV12-4 | few | - | TRBJ2-3
CASSQEGAGRATKNIQYF | TGCGCCAGCAGCCAAGAAGGGGCTGGACGGGCAACCAAAAACATTCAGTACTTC | TRBV4-3 | few | - | TRBJ2-4
CSVRQGDPYEQYF | TGCAGCGTCCGACAGGGTGACCCCTACGAGCAGTACTTC | TRBV29-1 | - | TRBD1 | TRBJ2-7
CASSYSRRTSGGQAYEQYF | TGTGCCAGCAGTTACTCGAGACGGACTAGCGGGGGACAAGCCTACGAGCAGTACTTC | TRBV6-6 | - | TRBD2 | TRBJ2-7
CSARDVASGANEQFF | TGCAGTGCTAGAGATGTGGCTAGCGGGGCCAATGAGCAGTTCTTC | TRBV20-1 | - | TRBD2 | TRBJ2-1
CASSLMSGSGRSSDTQYF | TGTGCCAGCAGCTTAATGTCGGGTAGCGGGAGGTCGTCAGATACGCAGTATTTT | TRBV7-3 | few | TRBD2 | TRBJ2-3
CATSLAGLGYNEQFF | TGTGCCACCAGCCTAGCGGGACTTGGCTACAATGAGCAGTTCTTC | TRBV6-5 | few | TRBD2 | TRBJ2-1
CASKRTGAKNIQYF | TGTGCCAGCAAGAGGACAGGGGCCAAAAACATTCAGTACTTC | TRBV5-6 | many | TRBD1 | TRBJ2-4
CASSSTTSGKETQYF | TGCGCCAGCAGTTCCACGACTAGCGGCAAAGAGACCCAGTACTTC | TRBV4-1 | - | TRBD2 | TRBJ2-5
CASSIMASGEQFF | TGTGCCAGTAGTATAATGGCTAGCGGGGAGCAGTTCTTC | TRBV19 | few | TRBD2 | TRBJ2-1
CASSYREGLTETQYF | TGCGCCAGCAGCTACAGGGAGGGACTTACGGAGACCCAGTACTTC | TRBV5-1 | - | - | TRBJ2-5
CSARDSGTGYEQYF | TGCAGTGCTAGAGATTCCGGGACAGGCTACGAGCAGTACTTC | TRBV20-1 | many | TRBD1 | TRBJ2-7
CATSGTSGVDNEQFF | TGTGCCACCAGTGGCACTAGCGGGGTTGACAATGAGCAGTTCTTC | TRBV24-1 | - | TRBD2 | TRBJ2-1
CASSSGTGLSEQYF | TGTGCCAGCAGCTCGGGGACAGGCCTGAGTGAGCAGTACTTC | TRBV7-9 | - | TRBD1 | TRBJ2-7
CASSKTGGNQPQHF | TGTGCCAGCAGTAAGACGGGGGGCAATCAGCCCCAGCATTTT | TRBV12-3/TRBV12-4 | few | - | TRBJ1-5
CASSQTGTGGSQPQHF | TGTGCCAGCAGCCAAACCGGGACAGGGGGAAGTCAGCCCCAGCATTTT | TRBV3-1 | few | TRBD1 | TRBJ1-5
CAWTPGTAYEQYF | TGTGCCTGGACCCCCGGGACAGCCTACGAGCAGTACTTC | TRBV30 | - | TRBD1 | TRBJ2-7
CASTSPGQGGTEAFF | TGTGCCAGCACCTCCCCCGGACAGGGAGGGACTGAAGCTTTCTTT | TRBV25-1 | - | TRBD1 | TRBJ1-1
CASSGGGFTGELFF | TGTGCCAGCAGCGGGGGGGGATTCACCGGGGAGCTGTTTTTT | TRBV3-1 | - | TRBD2 | TRBJ2-2
CAWTPGTALRNSPLHF | TGTGCCTGGACTCCTGGGACAGCCCTGCGAAATTCACCCCTCCACTTT | TRBV30 | - | TRBD1 | TRBJ1-6